The 24 T cell receptor beta chains given below trace back to one sample, sequenced in a study of Ad26.COV2.S vaccination and SARS-CoV-2 variants. The sample's treatment: approximately 18 received Ad26.COV2.S at low or high dose, single or two shots; about 5 received placebo; per-sample allocation not given. Day 63 after the first vaccine or placebo injection was the time point for sampling. Here immunoSEQ multiplex PCR was the method, and the copy in TCRdb shows in-frame clones only, minus some. The table records 380,000 or so clones, roughly 90% of them present only once. Material: peripheral blood, obtained in a trial of Ad26.COV2.S vaccine versus placebo. The receptor source for this set is a person aged 18-60 years who received the Ad26.COV2.S COVID-19 vaccine or a placebo.

The chain has TRBV5-1 and TRBJ2-5; TRBD2 agrees at 9 bases. Germline loops: CDR1 SGHRS, CDR2 YFSETQ. The CDR3 is made up of 15 amino acids. The V and J ends lost 9 bases and 3 bases, in that order; junction bases with no gene match: 12. The CDR3, as DNA: TGCGCCACCGGATTGAGCGGGAGGCCGGAAGAGACCCAGTACTTC. This gives the protein CATGLSGRPEETQYF.

The V and J genes are TRBV5-1 and TRBJ1-5, with TRBD1 matching over 7 bases. Germline lookup yields CDR1 SGHRS and CDR2 YFSETQ. The trim removed 4 bases at V and 0 bases at J, leaving 4 bases unmatched. The CDR3 runs to 15 residues. The DNA of the CDR3 is TGCGCCAGCAGCCCGGGACAGACTAGCAATCAGCCCCAGCATTTT. As protein: CASSPGQTSNQPQHF.

The chain combines TRBV30 with TRBJ2-3; 8 bases agree with TRBD2. The ends lost 1 base at V and 7 bases at J; junction bases unmatched: 4. There are 13 residues in the CDR3. Germline V gene data show CDR1 as GTSNPN and CDR2 as SVGIG (reference sequence). For the CDR3, the DNA is TGTGCCTGGAGTGACGGGGGGGCCTATACGCAGTATTTT. Protein: CAWSDGGAYTQYF. The full variable domain, its missing parts supplied by reference TRBV30 and TRBJ2-3, is SQTIHQWPATLVQPVGSPLSLECTVEGTSNPNLYWYRQAAGRGLQLLFYSVGIGQISSEVPQNLSASRPQDRQFILSSKKLLLSDSGFYLCAWSDGGAYTQYFGPGTRLTVL.

The chain combines TRBV7-9 with TRBJ1-2; D is ambiguous. The length of the CDR3 is 11 residues. From germline, CDR1 is SEHNR and CDR2 FQNEAQ (reference sequence). Trimming shortened V by 10 bases and J by 8 bases, and 14 bases separated the two germline ends. The CDR3 spells CATLPAEGYTF. The DNA of the CDR3 is TGTGCCACCCTCCCAGCTGAGGGCTACACCTTC.

This clone was found many times. The gene calls are TRBV6-6 and TRBJ1-3; 8 bases line up with TRBD1. Germline V gene data show CDR1 as MNHNY and CDR2 as SVGAGI (reference sequence). V dropped 6 bases and J dropped 4; count of bases not matched to a gene: 8. This CDR3 has 15 amino acids. CDR3 coding DNA: TGTGCCAGCAGGACAGGGGTAAAATCCGGAAACACCATATATTTT. This translates into CASRTGVKSGNTIYF.

This clone showed up just a few times. The chain is built from TRBV11-2 and TRBJ1-5; maybe TRBD1 (6 bases). CDR3 length: 16 amino acids. Germline CDR1 reads SGHAT; CDR2 reads FQNNGV. The germline V and J ends were trimmed by 0 bases and 6 bases, with 15 bases remaining between them. In DNA form, the CDR3 reads TGTGCCAGCAGCTTAGATTCCCGACAGGTGGGTCAGCCCCAGCATTTT. It translates to CASSLDSRQVGQPQHF.

This clone showed up just once. The chain employs TRBV7-3 and TRBJ2-7; 7 bases are a match to TRBD1. Germline CDR1 SGHTA, CDR2 FQGTGA. Germline trimming cut 0 bases from V and 7 bases from J; bases unmatched to any gene: 3. The CDR3 sequence is 13 residues long. The CDR3 region has the DNA TGTGCCAGCAGCTTAACAGGGGGCGTGGAGCAGTACTTC. Its translation: CASSLTGGVEQYF.

The chain employs TRBV7-3 and TRBJ1-2; D might be TRBD1 (5 bases). Germline V gives CDR1 SGHTA, CDR2 FQGTGA. Trimming removed 2 bases at V and 3 bases at J, with 13 bases between. This CDR3 has 15 residues. In nucleotides, the CDR3 is TGTGCCAGCAGCTTATCGACTGGGGCAGACTATGGCTACACCTTC. Translated: CASSLSTGADYGYTF.

J is TRBJ1-5 and V is TRBV6-5; possible D gene TRBD1, 6 bases. Germline-derived CDR1 and CDR2 are MNHEY and SVGAGI. Trimming left V 6 bases short and J 3 bases short, with 15 bases between. This CDR3 contains 15 residues. The CDR3 is CASRNEPGANQPQHF. CDR3 sequence (DNA): TGTGCCAGCAGGAATGAACCAGGGGCCAATCAGCCCCAGCATTTT.

The chain joins TRBV5-4 to TRBJ1-1, with D maybe TRBD1 (5 bases). This CDR3 has 15 residues. Germline V lookup: CDR1 SGHNT, CDR2 YYREEE (reference sequence). The ends were cut back, 0 bases at V and 0 bases at J, with 9 bases in the middle. CDR3 sequence reads: CASSLGGLMNTEAFF. The CDR3 region has the DNA TGTGCCAGCAGCTTGGGGGGCCTAATGAACACTGAAGCTTTCTTT. Full variable domain (missing parts from reference TRBV5-4 and TRBJ1-1): ETGVTQSPTHLIKTRGQQVTLRCSSQSGHNTVSWYQQALGQGPQFIFQYYREEENGRGNFPPRFSGLQFPNYSSELNVNALELDDSALYLCASSLGGLMNTEAFFGQGTRLTVV.

CDR3 sequence: CASSQRVGGSKGPYNSPLHF. CDR3 nucleotide sequence: TGTGCCAGTAGCCAGAGAGTGGGGGGCTCAAAAGGACCCTATAATTCACCCCTCCACTTT. The chain couples TRBV19 to TRBJ1-6; a weak D match, TRBD1 (6 bases). V was shortened by 6 bases and J by 2 bases, with 26 bases between the two germline ends. The germline CDR1 and CDR2 sequences are LNHDA and SQIVND (reference sequence). CDR3 length equals 20 residues.

V usage is TRBV6-5 and J usage is TRBJ1-5; D unclear. Germline CDR1 is MNHEY and CDR2 is SVGAGI. V lost 5 bases and J 5 bases, leaving 10 bases between the germline ends. The CDR3 covers 13 residues. CDR3 sequence: CASSLTGYQPQHF. The CDR3 coding sequence is TGTGCCAGCAGTCTTACCGGTTATCAGCCCCAGCATTTT.

This clone was picked up one time. This chain uses TRBV27 with TRBJ1-5; D is possibly TRBD1 (5 bases). Trimming cost V 0 bases and J 6 bases, with 9 bases left between them. Germline CDR1 reads MNHEY; CDR2 reads SMNVEV (reference sequence). The CDR3 length is 14 residues. In DNA form, the CDR3 reads TGTGCCAGCAGTTTATCGGCCCAGGGTCAGCCCCAGCATTTT. Translating it yields CASSLSAQGQPQHF.

The chain is built from TRBV6-7 and TRBJ1-4; D is unresolved. TRBV6-7 is sorted into the ORF group, with uncertain function. The CDR3 sequence is 11 residues long. The ends were cut back, 2 bases at V and 8 bases at J, with 3 bases in the middle. The CDR3, as DNA: TGTGCCAGCAGTTACAGCGAAAAACTGTTTTTT. Translating it yields CASSYSEKLFF.

The chain joins TRBV7-2 to TRBJ2-2; no clear D. From germline, CDR1 is SGHTA and CDR2 FQGNSA. The ends were cut back, 1 base at V and 5 bases at J, with 14 bases in the middle. The CDR3 loop spans 16 amino acids. CDR3 sequence: CASSLGPNGGTGELFF. The CDR3, as DNA: TGTGCCAGCAGCTTAGGACCGAACGGTGGAACCGGGGAGCTGTTTTTT.

V gene TRBV5-5 combines with J gene TRBJ2-5; D gene ambiguous. CDR3 size: 14 residues. V lost 2 bases to trimming and J lost 3 bases, with 11 bases between them. Germline assignment: CDR1 SGHKS and CDR2 YYEKEE (reference sequence). The CDR3 DNA is TGTGCCAGCAGCTTAAAACCTTTAGAAGAGACCCAGTACTTC. Residues: CASSLKPLEETQYF. The full variable domain, with the rest looked up from reference TRBV5-5 and TRBJ2-5, is DAGVTQSPTHLIKTRGQQVTLRCSPISGHKSVSWYQQVLGQGPQFIFQYYEKEERGRGNFPDRFSARQFPNYSSELNVNALLLGDSALYLCASSLKPLEETQYFGPGTRLLVL.

This clone was observed a single time. V is TRBV9 and J is TRBJ1-3; D call uncertain. This CDR3 comprises 17 residues. CDR1 and CDR2 from the germline V gene are SGDLS and YYNGEE. Deletions cut 4 bases from V and 3 bases from J, with 20 bases between. The CDR3 is CASSPNPGGLLGNTIYF. CDR3 nucleotide sequence: TGTGCCAGCAGCCCCAACCCCGGAGGGCTGCTTGGAAACACCATATATTTT.

This clone was seen a single time. The rearrangement uses TRBV6-5 and TRBJ2-3, with a weak D call TRBD2 (5 bases). V shed 7 bases and J shed 3 bases, with 14 bases lying between them. Germline CDR1 is MNHEY and CDR2 is SVGAGI. The CDR3 has 14 amino acids. CDR3 amino acids: CASKVQSGTDTQYF. DNA for the CDR3: TGTGCCAGCAAGGTCCAATCGGGGACAGATACGCAGTATTTT.

V gene TRBV7-9 combines with J gene TRBJ2-1; 7 bases fit TRBD1. Germline V gene sequence: CDR1 SEHNR, CDR2 FQNEAQ (reference sequence). The J segment lost 4 bases and the V segment lost 4 bases, leaving 7 bases of the junction unmatched. The CDR3 extends over 15 amino acids. CDR3: CASSSTGDPYNEQFF. In DNA, the CDR3 is TGTGCCAGCAGCTCCACAGGGGATCCTTACAATGAGCAGTTCTTC. The full variable domain, completed using reference TRBV7-9 and TRBJ2-1, is DTGVSQNPRHKITKRGQNVTFRCDPISEHNRLYWYRQTLGQGPEFLTYFQNEAQLEKSRLLSDRFSAERPKGSFSTLEIQRTEQGDSAMYLCASSSTGDPYNEQFFGPGTRLTVL.

The V call is TRBV12-3 or TRBV12-4, the J call TRBJ2-1, with TRBD2 matching 10 bases. CDR3 length: 13 amino acids. V shed 4 bases and J 6 bases; nucleotides not matched to a gene: 0. The CDR3 loop reads CASSWTSGNEQFF. The CDR3 coding sequence is TGTGCCAGCAGTTGGACTAGCGGCAATGAGCAGTTCTTC.

This clone came up once. V and J are TRBV3-1 (or the pseudogene TRBV3-2) and TRBJ1-4; maybe TRBD1 (6 bases). V lost 0 bases and J 4 bases, leaving 9 bases between the germline ends. The V gene's germline CDR1 is LGHDT and CDR2 YNNKEL (reference sequence). The CDR3 sequence is 15 residues long. The CDR3 reads CASSQEGARNEKLFF. In nucleotides, the CDR3 is TGTGCCAGCAGCCAAGAGGGGGCCCGTAATGAAAAACTGTTTTTT.

The chain has TRBV7-3 and TRBJ2-7; no definite D call. The CDR3 contains 16 residues. Germline loops: CDR1 SGHTA, CDR2 FQGTGA. V was trimmed by 1 base and J by 0 bases, leaving 13 bases between them. DNA for the CDR3: TGTGCCAGCAGCTTAAATCCCCCAGGCAGCTCCTACGAGCAGTACTTC. Translation gives CASSLNPPGSSYEQYF.

The chain uses TRBV2 and TRBJ2-7, with 7 bases aligning to TRBD2. Germline V lookup: CDR1 SNHLY, CDR2 FYNNEI. The CDR3 extends over 14 amino acids. After removal of 10 bases from V and 1 base from J, the junction contained 10 bases not matched to a gene. CDR3 protein: CATLAGAGSYEQYF. The CDR3 DNA follows: TGTGCCACCCTAGCCGGAGCGGGGTCCTACGAGCAGTACTTC.

This chain links TRBV7-2 with TRBJ2-1, with D unresolved. Trimming took 1 base from V and 9 from J, leaving 1 base between them. CDR1 and CDR2 (germline): SGHTA, FQGNSA. The CDR3 extends over 10 amino acids. For the CDR3, the DNA is TGTGCCAGCAGCTTAGTTGAGCAGTTCTTC. It encodes CASSLVEQFF.